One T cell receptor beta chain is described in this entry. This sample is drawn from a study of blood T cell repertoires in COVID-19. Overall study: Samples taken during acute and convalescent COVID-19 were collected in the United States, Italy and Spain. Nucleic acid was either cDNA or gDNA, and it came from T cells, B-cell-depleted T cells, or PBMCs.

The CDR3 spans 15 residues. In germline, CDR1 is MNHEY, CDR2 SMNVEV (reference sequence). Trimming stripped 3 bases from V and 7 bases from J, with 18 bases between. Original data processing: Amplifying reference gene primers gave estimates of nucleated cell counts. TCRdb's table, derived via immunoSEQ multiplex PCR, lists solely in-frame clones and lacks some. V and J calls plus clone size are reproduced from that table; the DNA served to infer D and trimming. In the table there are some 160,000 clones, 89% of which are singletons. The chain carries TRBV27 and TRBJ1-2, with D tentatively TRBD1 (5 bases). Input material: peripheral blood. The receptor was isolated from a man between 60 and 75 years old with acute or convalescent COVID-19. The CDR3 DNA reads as TGTGCCAGCAGTTTGGGAGGGGTTTCTCCTTCTGGCTACACCTTC. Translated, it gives CASSLGGVSPSGYTF.